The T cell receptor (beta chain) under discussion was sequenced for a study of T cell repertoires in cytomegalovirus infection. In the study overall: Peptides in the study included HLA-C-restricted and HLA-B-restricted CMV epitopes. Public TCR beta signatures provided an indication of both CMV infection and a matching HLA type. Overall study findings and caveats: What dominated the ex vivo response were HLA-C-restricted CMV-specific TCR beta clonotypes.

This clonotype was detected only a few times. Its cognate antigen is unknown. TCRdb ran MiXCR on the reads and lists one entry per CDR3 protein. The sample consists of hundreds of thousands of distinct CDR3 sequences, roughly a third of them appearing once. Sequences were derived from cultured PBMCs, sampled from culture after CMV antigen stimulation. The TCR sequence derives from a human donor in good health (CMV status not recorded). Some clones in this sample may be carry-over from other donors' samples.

The CDR3 sequence: CASRPPRGEGSPLHF. For the CDR3, the DNA is TGTGCCAGCAGGCCTCCCCGAGGGGAGGGATCACCCCTCCACTTT. This chain joins TRBV28 and TRBJ1-6; D is perhaps TRBD1 (5 bases). CDR3 length equals 15 residues. The germline V gene has CDR1 MDHEN and CDR2 SYDVKM. Trimming pared 6 bases from V and 10 bases from J, leaving 19 bases between.